This T cell receptor (beta chain) was recovered during a study of T cells in Graves' hyperthyroidism and ophthalmopathy. Study results and caveats: Stable hyperthyroidism was told apart from ophthalmopathy by a model built on 13 V-J features. The model forecast ophthalmopathy, anticipating it by a median 6.5 months before onset.

Researchers amplified the TCR beta CDR3 regions from RNA transcripts. TCR CDR3 regions were first amplified by RT-PCR with HTBI primers. Via MiXCR, TCRdb re-called the multiplex PCR reads, giving one row per CDR3 protein. This repertoire shows under 350,000 distinct CDR3 sequences, around 25% found once; its top ten account for roughly a quarter. Germline CDR1 is MNHEY and CDR2 is SMNVEV (reference sequence). V shed 3 bases, J shed 2 bases, and the junction held 7 bases outside the gene matches. The CDR3 length is 15 residues. Concerning this clonotype: What it binds is unknown.

The sample was blood. The TCR comes from a man aged 40-49 years with Graves' hyperthyroidism that later progressed to Graves' ophthalmopathy. This chain uses TRBV27 with TRBJ2-7; 7 bases are shared with TRBD1. The CDR3 nucleotides are TGTGCCAGCAGTTTCAGACAGGGACCCCCCTACGAGCAGTACTTC. This sequence encodes CASSFRQGPPYEQYF.